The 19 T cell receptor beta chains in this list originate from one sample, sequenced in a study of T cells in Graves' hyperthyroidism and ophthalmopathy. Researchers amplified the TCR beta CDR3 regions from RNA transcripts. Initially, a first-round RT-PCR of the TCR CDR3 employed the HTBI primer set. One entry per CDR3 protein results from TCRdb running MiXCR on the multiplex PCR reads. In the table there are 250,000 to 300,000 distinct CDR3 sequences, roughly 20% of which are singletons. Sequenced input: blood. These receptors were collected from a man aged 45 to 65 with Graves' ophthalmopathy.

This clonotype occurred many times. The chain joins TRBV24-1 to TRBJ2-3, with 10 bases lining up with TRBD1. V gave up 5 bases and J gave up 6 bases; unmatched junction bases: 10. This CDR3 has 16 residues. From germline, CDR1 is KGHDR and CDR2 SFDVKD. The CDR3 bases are TGTGCCACCAGTGCCGCGGGACAGGGGCGTAAGGATACGCAGTATTTT. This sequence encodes CATSAAGQGRKDTQYF.

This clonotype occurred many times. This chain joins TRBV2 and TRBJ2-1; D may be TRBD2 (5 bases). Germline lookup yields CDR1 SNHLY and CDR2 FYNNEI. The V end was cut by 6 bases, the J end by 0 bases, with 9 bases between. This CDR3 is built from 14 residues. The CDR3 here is CASSRDASYNEQFF. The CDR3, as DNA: TGTGCCAGCAGCCGGGATGCCTCCTACAATGAGCAGTTCTTC.

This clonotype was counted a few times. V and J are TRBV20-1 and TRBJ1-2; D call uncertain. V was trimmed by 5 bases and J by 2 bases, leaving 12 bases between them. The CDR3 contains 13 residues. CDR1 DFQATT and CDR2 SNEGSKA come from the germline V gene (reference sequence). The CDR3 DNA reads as TGCAGTGCTGTGCACGAAATAAACTATGGCTACACCTTC. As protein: CSAVHEINYGYTF.

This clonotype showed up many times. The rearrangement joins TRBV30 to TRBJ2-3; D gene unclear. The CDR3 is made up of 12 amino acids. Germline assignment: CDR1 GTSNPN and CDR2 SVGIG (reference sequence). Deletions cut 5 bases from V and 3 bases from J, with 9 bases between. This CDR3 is CAWAPLTDTQYF. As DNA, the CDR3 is TGTGCCTGGGCCCCTCTAACAGATACGCAGTATTTT.

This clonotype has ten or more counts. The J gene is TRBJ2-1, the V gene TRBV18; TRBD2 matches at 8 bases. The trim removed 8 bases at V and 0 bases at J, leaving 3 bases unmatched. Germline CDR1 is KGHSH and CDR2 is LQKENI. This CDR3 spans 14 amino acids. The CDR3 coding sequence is TGTGCCAGCGCAGCGGGGGCCTCCTACAATGAGCAGTTCTTC. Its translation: CASAAGASYNEQFF.

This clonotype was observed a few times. The DNA of the CDR3 is TGCGCCAGCAGGCCTAGCGGGAGGGCCGGCACAGATACGCAGTATTTT. Its protein is CASRPSGRAGTDTQYF. The chain employs TRBV5-1 and TRBJ2-3; 12 bases agree with TRBD2. The CDR3 runs 16 residues. V was pared by 5 bases and J by 1 base, with 5 bases of the junction left unmatched. Germline V CDR1 and CDR2: SGHRS, YFSETQ.

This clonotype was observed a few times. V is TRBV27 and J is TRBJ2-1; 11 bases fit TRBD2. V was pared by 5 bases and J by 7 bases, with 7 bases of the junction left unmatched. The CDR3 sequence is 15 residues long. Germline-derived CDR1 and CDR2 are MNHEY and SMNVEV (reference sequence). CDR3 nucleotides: TGTGCCAGCAGTCGCTCTAGCGGGAGGCGGAATGAGCAGTTCTTC. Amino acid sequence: CASSRSSGRRNEQFF.

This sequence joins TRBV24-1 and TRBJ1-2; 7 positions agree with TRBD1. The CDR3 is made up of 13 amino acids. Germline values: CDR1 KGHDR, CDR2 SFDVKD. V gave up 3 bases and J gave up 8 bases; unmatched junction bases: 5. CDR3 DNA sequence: TGTGCCACCAGTGATCAGGGGGGCTGGGGCTACACCTTC. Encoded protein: CATSDQGGWGYTF.

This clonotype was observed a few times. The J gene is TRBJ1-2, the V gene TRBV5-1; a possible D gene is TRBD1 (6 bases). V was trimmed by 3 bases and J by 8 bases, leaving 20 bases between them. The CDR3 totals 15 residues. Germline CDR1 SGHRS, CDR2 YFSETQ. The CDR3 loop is CASSSRGGGQGGYTF. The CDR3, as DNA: TGCGCCAGCAGCTCTAGAGGAGGGGGGCAGGGCGGCTACACCTTC.

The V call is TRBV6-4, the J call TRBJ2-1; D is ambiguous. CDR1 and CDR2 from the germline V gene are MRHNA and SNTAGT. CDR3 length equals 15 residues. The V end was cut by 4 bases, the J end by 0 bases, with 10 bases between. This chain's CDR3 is CASSALSSSYNEQFF. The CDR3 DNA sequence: TGTGCCAGCAGTGCCCTCAGTAGCTCCTACAATGAGCAGTTCTTC.

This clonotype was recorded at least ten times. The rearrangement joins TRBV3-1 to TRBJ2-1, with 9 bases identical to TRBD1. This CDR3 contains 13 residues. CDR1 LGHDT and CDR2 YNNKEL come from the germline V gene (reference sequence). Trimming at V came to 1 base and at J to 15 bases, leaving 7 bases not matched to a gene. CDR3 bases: TGTGCCAGCAGCCAAGGTACCGGGACAGGGTGGTTCTTC. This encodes CASSQGTGTGWFF.

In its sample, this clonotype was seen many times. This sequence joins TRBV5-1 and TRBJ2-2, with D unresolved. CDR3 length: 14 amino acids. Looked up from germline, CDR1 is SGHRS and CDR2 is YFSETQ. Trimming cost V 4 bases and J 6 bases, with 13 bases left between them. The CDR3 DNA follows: TGCGCCAGCAGCCTGCCGGCCGCTTCCGGGGAGCTGTTTTTT. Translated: CASSLPAASGELFF. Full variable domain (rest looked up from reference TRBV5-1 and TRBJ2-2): KAGVTQTPRYLIKTRGQQVTLSCSPISGHRSVSWYQQTPGQGLQFLFEYFSETQRNKGNFPGRFSGRQFSNSRSEMNVSTLELGDSALYLCASSLPAASGELFFGEGSRLTVL.

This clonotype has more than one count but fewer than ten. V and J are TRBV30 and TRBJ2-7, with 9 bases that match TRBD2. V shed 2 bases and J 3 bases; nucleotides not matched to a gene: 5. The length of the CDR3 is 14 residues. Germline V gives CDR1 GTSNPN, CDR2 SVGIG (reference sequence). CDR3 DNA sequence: TGTGCCTGGAGTAGACTAGCGGAGTTCTACGAGCAGTACTTC. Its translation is CAWSRLAEFYEQYF.

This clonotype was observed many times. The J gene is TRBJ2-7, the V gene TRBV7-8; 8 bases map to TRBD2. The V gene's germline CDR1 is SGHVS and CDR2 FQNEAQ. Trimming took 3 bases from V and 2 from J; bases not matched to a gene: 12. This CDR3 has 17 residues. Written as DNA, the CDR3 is TGTGCCAGCAGCTTGACAACTAGCGGTTCCCGCCCCTACGAGCAGTACTTC. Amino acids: CASSLTTSGSRPYEQYF.

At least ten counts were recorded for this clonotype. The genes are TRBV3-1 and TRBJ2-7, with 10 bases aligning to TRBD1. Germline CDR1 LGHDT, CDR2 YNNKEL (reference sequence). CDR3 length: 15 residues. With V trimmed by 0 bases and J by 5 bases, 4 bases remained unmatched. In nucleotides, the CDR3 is TGTGCCAGCAGCCAAGAGGGACAGGGGACCCACGAGCAGTACTTC. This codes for CASSQEGQGTHEQYF.

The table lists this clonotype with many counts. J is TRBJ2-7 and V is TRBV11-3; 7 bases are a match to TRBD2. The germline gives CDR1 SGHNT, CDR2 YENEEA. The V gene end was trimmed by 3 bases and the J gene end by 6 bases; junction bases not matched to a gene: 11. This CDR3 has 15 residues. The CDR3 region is CASSFVGGQFSEQYF. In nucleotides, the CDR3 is TGTGCCAGCAGCTTCGTGGGAGGGCAATTCTCCGAGCAGTACTTC. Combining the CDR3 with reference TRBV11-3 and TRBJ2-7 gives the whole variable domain EAGVVQSPRYKIIEKKQPVAFWCNPISGHNTLYWYLQNLGQGPELLIRYENEEAVDDSQLPKDRFSAERLKGVDSTLKIQPAELGDSAVYLCASSFVGGQFSEQYFGPGTRLTVT.

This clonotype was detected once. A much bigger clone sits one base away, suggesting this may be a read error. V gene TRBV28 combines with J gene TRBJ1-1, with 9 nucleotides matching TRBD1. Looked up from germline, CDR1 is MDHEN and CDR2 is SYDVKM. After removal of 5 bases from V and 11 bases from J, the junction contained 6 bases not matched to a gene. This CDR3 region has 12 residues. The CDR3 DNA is TGTGCCAGCAGTCCTGGACAGGGGTCGGCTTTCTTT. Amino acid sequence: CASSPGQGSAFF.

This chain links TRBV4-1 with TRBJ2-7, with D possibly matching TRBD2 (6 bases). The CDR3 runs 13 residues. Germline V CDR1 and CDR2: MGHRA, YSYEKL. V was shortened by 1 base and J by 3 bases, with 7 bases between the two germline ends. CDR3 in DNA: TGCGCCAGCAGCCAAGGCGGGAACTACGAGCAGTACTTC. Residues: CASSQGGNYEQYF.

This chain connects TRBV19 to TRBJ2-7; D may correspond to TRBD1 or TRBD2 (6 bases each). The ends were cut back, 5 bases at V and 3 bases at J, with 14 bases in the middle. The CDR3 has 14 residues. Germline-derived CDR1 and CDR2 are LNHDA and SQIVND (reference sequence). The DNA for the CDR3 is TGTGCCAGTAGTGCGAGGGGGAGGAGCTACGAGCAGTACTTC. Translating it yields CASSARGRSYEQYF.